This T cell receptor (beta chain) came from a study of STAT5B mutations in CD4+ large granular lymphocyte leukemia. This CDR3 is 15 amino acids long. Germline values: CDR1 LGHNA, CDR2 YNFKEQ. Trimming cost V 1 base and J 7 bases, with 16 bases left between them. A single count supports this clone. Healthy controls were blood donor buffy coats. Profiled with immunoSEQ multiplex PCR; TCRdb holds only in-frame clones, not every one. The sample shows over 35,000 clones, 80% to 90% of them seen only once. The origin of this receptor is a human donor in good health. The chain combines TRBV4-2 with TRBJ2-5; D is unresolved. The material sequenced was CD4+ T cells from blood buffy coats. CDR3 nucleotide sequence: TGTGCCAGCAGCCAAGGACAAACCACCCCCGGGACCCAGTACTTC. Protein sequence: CASSQGQTTPGTQYF.